This entry is about one T cell receptor beta chain. Per the germline V gene, CDR1 is DFQATT and CDR2 is SNEGSKA (reference sequence). Trimming shortened V by 2 bases and J by 3 bases, and 10 bases separated the two germline ends. The CDR3 sequence is 13 residues long. RNA in amounts of about 0.5 to 1 ug was reverse transcribed with random hexamers. The amplification used immunoSEQ multiplex PCR on TCR beta CDR3; it spanned 54 Vbeta and 13 Jbeta. TCRdb reprocessed the immunoSEQ multiplex PCR reads with MiXCR, giving one entry per CDR3 protein. In the table there are about 200,000 distinct CDR3 sequences, 85% to 95% of which are singletons. The TEMRA cells underwent FACS enrichment, while the CD8+ and CD4+ T cells underwent negative isolation. This entry belongs to a study of CD8 T cells in Susac syndrome.

The rearrangement joins TRBV20-1 to TRBJ2-5; possibly TRBD1 for D (6 bases). The source of this sequence is a human donor with multiple sclerosis. Sequencing was performed on CD4+ T cells from PBMCs. Here the CDR3 DNA reads TGCAGTGCTAGACCCCAGGGGAAAGAGACCCAGTACTTC. Translated: CSARPQGKETQYF.